The 25 T cell receptor beta chains presented below share a single source sample, sequenced in a study of cytomegalovirus exposure and HLA in healthy donors. Primers included in the PCR were 60 Vbeta and 13 Jbeta primers. TCRdb's table, derived via immunoSEQ multiplex PCR, lists solely in-frame clones and lacks some. The sample holds 130,000 or so clones, 75% seen once. Material for sequencing was PBMCs. The receptors derive from a man aged 35 to 55 in good health and CMV-seronegative.

The sample holds a few counts of this clone. This chain uses TRBV4-3 with TRBJ2-7, with TRBD1 identical over 10 bases. Per the germline V gene, CDR1 is LGHNA and CDR2 is YSLEER. CDR3 size: 15 residues. V dropped 4 bases and J dropped 4; count of bases not matched to a gene: 7. CDR3 DNA sequence: TGCGCCAGCAGCCTGGGGACAGGGGTTCGGTACGAGCAGTACTTC. It yields the protein CASSLGTGVRYEQYF.

V usage is TRBV7-9 and J usage is TRBJ1-4; TRBD1 agrees at 7 bases. With V trimmed by 3 bases and J by 8 bases, 6 bases remained unmatched. Germline V gene data show CDR1 as SEHNR and CDR2 as FQNEAQ (reference sequence). This CDR3 has 14 amino acids. CDR3 in amino acids: CASSFGDRGEKLFF. CDR3 coding DNA: TGTGCCAGCAGCTTTGGGGACAGAGGGGAAAAACTGTTTTTT.

In DNA form, the CDR3 reads TGCGCCAGCAGCCAGAGTGCCGAGTTGGGCCGCTATGGCTACACCTTC. Amino acid sequence: CASSQSAELGRYGYTF. V gene TRBV4-1 combines with J gene TRBJ1-2, with D unclear. CDR1 is MGHRA, CDR2 YSYEKL, per germline. Trimming took 3 bases from V and 4 from J, leaving 18 bases between them. This CDR3 is 16 amino acids long.

CDR3 sequence: CASSLAATGWEETQYF. The CDR3 DNA follows: TGCGCCAGCAGCTTGGCCGCAACAGGGTGGGAGGAGACCCAGTACTTC. V gene TRBV5-1 combines with J gene TRBJ2-5, with D perhaps matching TRBD1 (6 bases). The germline CDR1 and CDR2 sequences are SGHRS and YFSETQ. CDR3 length: 16 residues. Trimming removed 0 bases from V and 5 bases from J, with 17 bases in between.

V usage is TRBV18 and J usage is TRBJ1-4; D remains unclear. V was cut by 0 bases and J by 3 bases, with 8 bases left in between. Looked up from germline, CDR1 is KGHSH and CDR2 is LQKENI. The CDR3 is 15 residues long. The CDR3 nucleotides read TGTGCCAGCTCACCACCACCACAGCCTAATGAAAAACTGTTTTTT. Amino acids: CASSPPPQPNEKLFF.

V is TRBV5-6 and J is TRBJ2-2; D ambiguous. This CDR3 comprises 14 residues. Trimming took 0 bases from V and 3 from J, leaving 6 bases between them. Germline values: CDR1 SGHDT, CDR2 YYEEEE. CDR3 amino acids: CASSLDSYTGELFF. The CDR3 region has the DNA TGTGCCAGCAGCTTGGACAGTTACACCGGGGAGCTGTTTTTT.

The CDR3 sequence: CASSDGSGASSNEQFF. As DNA, the CDR3 is TGTGCCAGCAGTGATGGGAGCGGGGCTTCTTCCAATGAGCAGTTCTTC. The V call is TRBV6-1, the J call TRBJ2-1; 7 bases are shared with TRBD2. With V trimmed by 3 bases and J by 6 bases, 11 bases remained unmatched. CDR3 size: 16 residues. CDR1 is MNHNS and CDR2 is SASEGT in the germline V gene.

The chain combines TRBV2 with TRBJ1-6, with 8 bases identical to TRBD1. V lost 8 bases to trimming and J lost 7 bases; unmatched junction nucleotides: 7. This CDR3 contains 14 residues. Germline-derived CDR1 and CDR2 are SNHLY and FYNNEI. The CDR3 region has the DNA TGTGCCAGCGGAGGACAGGGCCAAAATTCACCCCTCCACTTT. It translates to CASGGQGQNSPLHF.

This chain joins TRBV19 and TRBJ1-2; 9 bases line up with TRBD1. The V gene's germline CDR1 is LNHDA and CDR2 SQIVND (reference sequence). The CDR3 is 15 amino acids. V trimming: 3 bases; J trimming: 8 bases; junction bases outside the gene matches: 10. CDR3 sequence (DNA): TGTGCCAGTAGTATCCTAGGACAGGGGAAGCGGGGCTACACCTTC. This translates into CASSILGQGKRGYTF. Full variable domain (rest looked up from reference TRBV19 and TRBJ1-2): DGGITQSPKYLFRKEGQNVTLSCEQNLNHDAMYWYRQDPGQGLRLIYYSQIVNDFQKGDIAEGYSVSREKKESFPLTVTSAQKNPTAFYLCASSILGQGKRGYTFGSGTRLTVV.

The rearrangement uses TRBV2 and TRBJ1-6; 9 positions agree with TRBD1. Germline lookup yields CDR1 SNHLY and CDR2 FYNNEI. The CDR3 totals 16 residues. Trimming removed 6 bases from V and 10 bases from J; junction bases left unmatched: 13. CDR3 protein: CASRSGTGSAESPLHF. The DNA for the CDR3 is TGTGCCAGCAGGTCCGGGACAGGGAGTGCGGAATCACCCCTCCACTTT.

This clone was counted once. The chain joins TRBV19 to TRBJ1-4; TRBD1 might be the D (6 bases). The CDR3 runs to 14 residues. Deletions cut 3 bases from V and 8 bases from J, with 13 bases between. The germline V gene has CDR1 LNHDA and CDR2 SQIVND (reference sequence). CDR3 DNA: TGTGCCAGTAGTATCCTACAGGGTGAAGAAAAACTGTTTTTT. This encodes CASSILQGEEKLFF.

The sample holds a few counts of this clone. The chain couples TRBV4-1 to TRBJ1-5; D gene unclear. The CDR3 length is 14 residues. Trimming pared 0 bases from V and 4 bases from J, leaving 7 bases between. The germline gives CDR1 MGHRA, CDR2 YSYEKL. CDR3 sequence (DNA): TGCGCCAGCAGCCAAGATCCCCTAAATCAGCCCCAGCATTTT. Its protein is CASSQDPLNQPQHF.

J is TRBJ2-1 and V is TRBV27; TRBD1 agrees at 9 bases. The CDR3 is made up of 17 amino acids. The V and J ends lost 7 bases and 4 bases, in that order; junction bases with no gene match: 14. The germline V gene has CDR1 MNHEY and CDR2 SMNVEV (reference sequence). CDR3 nucleotides: TGTGCCAGCACTATGTACCTTAGACAGGGGGGATACAATGAGCAGTTCTTC. Encoded protein: CASTMYLRQGGYNEQFF.

This clone was recorded only once. V usage is TRBV18 and J usage is TRBJ1-4; 10 bases agree with TRBD1. This CDR3 region has 13 residues. V was pared by 5 bases and J by 8 bases, with 2 bases of the junction left unmatched. Germline V gives CDR1 KGHSH, CDR2 LQKENI. The CDR3 protein is CASSSDRGEKLFF. The CDR3 coding sequence is TGTGCCAGCTCATCGGACAGGGGGGAAAAACTGTTTTTT.

The genes are TRBV7-2 and TRBJ2-7, with 9 positions matching TRBD1. The V gene's germline CDR1 is SGHTA and CDR2 FQGNSA. Trimming took 1 base from V and 3 from J; bases not matched to a gene: 7. The CDR3 runs to 16 residues. CDR3 region: CASSLESGQGFYEQYF. For the CDR3, the DNA is TGTGCCAGCAGCTTAGAGTCGGGACAGGGCTTCTACGAGCAGTACTTC. Combining the CDR3 with reference TRBV7-2 and TRBJ2-7 gives the whole variable domain GAGVSQSPSNKVTEKGKDVELRCDPISGHTALYWYRQSLGQGLEFLIYFQGNSAPDKSGLPSDRFSAERTGGSVSTLTIQRTQQEDSAVYLCASSLESGQGFYEQYFGPGTRLTVT.

The chain carries TRBV7-9 and TRBJ2-7; possibly TRBD1 for D (6 bases). V lost 5 bases, J lost 3 bases, and 14 bases lay in between. Per the germline V gene, CDR1 is SEHNR and CDR2 is FQNEAQ (reference sequence). This CDR3 spans 14 amino acids. CDR3 DNA: TGTGCCAGCAGCCCATACAGGGAGAGCTACGAGCAGTACTTC. Translating gives CASSPYRESYEQYF.

With respect to this clone: The junction and the germline gene differ at one end; a read error may be behind it. The V gene is TRBV7-9, the J gene TRBJ2-7; possibly TRBD1 for D (5 bases). The CDR3 has 12 residues. The germline gives CDR1 SEHNR, CDR2 FQNEAQ (reference sequence). For the CDR3, the DNA is TGTTCCAGCAGATCCGACAGCTACGAGCAGTACTTC. Residues: CSSRSDSYEQYF.

The CDR3 nucleotides read TGCGCCAGCAGCTTGGTGGCAGGGAACTATGGCTACACCTTC. It specifies CASSLVAGNYGYTF. The chain is built from TRBV5-1 and TRBJ1-2; tentatively, D is TRBD1 (5 bases). V was pared by 0 bases and J by 2 bases, with 8 bases between. The CDR3 totals 14 residues. CDR1 and CDR2 from the germline V gene are SGHRS and YFSETQ.

The CDR3 here is CASSGPGGANTGELFF. CDR3 in DNA: TGTGCCAGCAGTGGCCCGGGGGGCGCGAACACCGGGGAGCTGTTTTTT. V gene TRBV2 combines with J gene TRBJ2-2; possible D gene TRBD2, 7 bases. V was pared by 4 bases and J by 0 bases, with 12 bases between. The germline V gene has CDR1 SNHLY and CDR2 FYNNEI. This CDR3 has 16 residues.

This sequence joins TRBV27 and TRBJ1-5; possible D gene TRBD1, 5 bases. Germline CDR1 and CDR2: MNHEY and SMNVEV (reference sequence). The CDR3 has 15 residues. The V end was cut by 4 bases, the J end by 2 bases, with 12 bases between. This CDR3 reads CASSSQGSGNQPQHF. CDR3 sequence (DNA): TGTGCCAGCAGTTCTCAGGGTTCTGGCAATCAGCCCCAGCATTTT.

V and J are TRBV10-3 and TRBJ2-1, with 9 bases matching TRBD1. The CDR3 loop spans 16 amino acids. The V gene end was trimmed by 1 base and the J gene end by 5 bases; junction bases not matched to a gene: 6. CDR1 is ENHRY, CDR2 SYGVKD, per germline. The CDR3, as DNA: TGTGCCATCAGTGAGTTGGGGGACAGGGCGGACAATGAGCAGTTCTTC. It encodes CAISELGDRADNEQFF.

The chain links TRBV4-2 to TRBJ2-1, with 11 bases identical to TRBD2. There are 16 residues in the CDR3. CDR1 and CDR2 (germline): LGHNA, YNFKEQ. V was pared by 4 bases and J by 2 bases, with 4 bases of the junction left unmatched. For the CDR3, the DNA is TGTGCCAGCAGCCGAGCGACTAGCGGGACCTACAATGAGCAGTTCTTC. Translation gives CASSRATSGTYNEQFF.

The chain employs TRBV5-1 and TRBJ2-7; 9 bases align to TRBD1. Germline loops: CDR1 SGHRS, CDR2 YFSETQ. The CDR3 is made up of 16 amino acids. The J segment lost 4 bases and the V segment lost 1 base, leaving 9 bases of the junction unmatched. The CDR3 DNA reads TGCGCCAGCAGCTTGAGTCCGGGACAGGGTCGGTACGAGCAGTACTTC. Its translation is CASSLSPGQGRYEQYF.

The chain uses TRBV9 and TRBJ2-1; D perhaps matches TRBD2 (7 bases). The V end was cut by 4 bases, the J end by 6 bases, with 17 bases between. Looked up from germline, CDR1 is SGDLS and CDR2 is YYNGEE. The CDR3 length is 15 residues. CDR3 nucleotide sequence: TGTGCCAGCAGCCAACTAGGGGGGGTCGTCAATGAGCAGTTCTTC. As protein: CASSQLGGVVNEQFF.

In its sample, this clone was seen a few times. This rearrangement joins TRBV6-5 to TRBJ1-5; 7 positions match TRBD1. CDR1 and CDR2 (germline): MNHEY, SVGAGI. The CDR3 runs 15 residues. Losses at the gene ends were 7 bases for V and 0 bases for J; bases not matched to a gene: 6. The CDR3 here is CASMHRGASNQPQHF. CDR3 sequence (DNA): TGTGCCAGCATGCACAGGGGAGCTAGCAATCAGCCCCAGCATTTT.